A single sample gave rise to the 21 T cell receptor beta chains below, sequenced in a study of shared clonotypes between healthy human individuals. Assay used: immunoSEQ multiplex PCR; TCRdb lists only in-frame clones, some missing. This table holds about 820,000 clones, over 90% found once. CD8 cells regarded as naive lacked CD45RO, were positively chosen for CCR7, and omitted terminally differentiated effector memory CD45RA+ cells. Sequenced: naive CD8+ T cells sorted from blood. These receptors originate from a man aged 25-45 years in good health.

This chain links TRBV29-1 with TRBJ1-2; possibly TRBD1 for D (6 bases). Between the trimmed V and J ends, which lost 3 bases and 1 base, there was a span of 18 bases. The germline CDR1 and CDR2 sequences are SQVTM and ANQGSEA. CDR3 size: 16 residues. The CDR3: CSVEGEGDISNYGYTF. The CDR3 nucleotides are TGCAGCGTTGAGGGAGAAGGGGACATAAGTAACTATGGCTACACCTTC.

V is TRBV28 and J is TRBJ2-1, with D possibly TRBD1 on 6 matching bases. CDR1 MDHEN and CDR2 SYDVKM come from the germline V gene. This CDR3 has 15 amino acids. With 3 bases removed from V and 3 bases from J, the gap between germline ends came to 12 bases. The CDR3 DNA sequence: TGTGCCAGCAGTTTTGAGGGGACAATCTACAATGAGCAGTTCTTC. It is translated as CASSFEGTIYNEQFF.

This clone appeared a few times. This chain joins TRBV2 and TRBJ1-5; D is unclear. Germline V gene sequence: CDR1 SNHLY, CDR2 FYNNEI. V lost 4 bases, J lost 5 bases, and 9 bases lay in between. The CDR3 runs to 13 residues. The chain's CDR3 is CASSVSIDQPQHF. In nucleotides, the CDR3 is TGTGCCAGCAGTGTCAGCATCGATCAGCCCCAGCATTTT.

The table lists this clone with a count of one. This rearrangement joins TRBV6-6 to TRBJ2-7, with D maybe TRBD2 (6 bases). This CDR3 comprises 13 residues. Germline V lookup: CDR1 MNHNY, CDR2 SVGAGI (reference sequence). V was clipped by 6 bases and J by 9 bases, with 18 bases between them. The CDR3 loop is CASRPGLEGSQYF. Here the CDR3 DNA reads TGTGCCAGCAGGCCGGGACTCGAGGGGTCGCAGTACTTC.

This clone has just one count. V and J are TRBV28 and TRBJ2-7, with 14 bases aligning to TRBD2. Germline V gives CDR1 MDHEN, CDR2 SYDVKM. Trimming at V came to 7 bases and at J to 1 base, leaving 9 bases not matched to a gene. CDR3 length: 17 residues. CDR3 DNA sequence: TGTGCCAGCACCCCGGGACTAGCGGGAGTAAGGTCCTACGAGCAGTACTTC. Its translation is CASTPGLAGVRSYEQYF.

The chain employs TRBV6-5 and TRBJ1-2; weak D call: TRBD1 (5 bases). The germline V and J ends were trimmed by 3 bases and 3 bases, with 14 bases remaining between them. Per germline, CDR1 MNHEY and CDR2 SVGAGI. This CDR3 has 15 residues. Written as DNA, the CDR3 is TGTGCCAGCAGTTATTTTTCGGGGGGGGACTATGGCTACACCTTC. This translates into CASSYFSGGDYGYTF.

This chain joins TRBV29-1 and TRBJ1-1; tentative D call: TRBD1 (6 bases). CDR3 length equals 15 residues. Trimming stripped 1 base from V and 1 base from J, with 13 bases between. In germline, CDR1 is SQVTM, CDR2 ANQGSEA. The CDR3 spells CSVEVRGRGNTEAFF. In nucleotides, the CDR3 is TGCAGCGTTGAAGTACGGGGGCGAGGGAACACTGAAGCTTTCTTT.

The gene calls are TRBV27 and TRBJ2-7, with 11 bases matching TRBD2. CDR1 and CDR2 from the germline V gene are MNHEY and SMNVEV (reference sequence). The CDR3 extends over 14 amino acids. With V trimmed by 4 bases and J by 7 bases, 6 bases remained unmatched. In DNA, the CDR3 is TGTGCCAGCAGTTCTAGCGGGAGGTCTGGAGAGCAGTACTTC. Translating it yields CASSSSGRSGEQYF.

The V gene is TRBV18, the J gene TRBJ1-1; D is unclear. Germline lookup yields CDR1 KGHSH and CDR2 LQKENI. The CDR3 loop spans 15 amino acids. Trimming pared 3 bases from V and 0 bases from J, leaving 11 bases between. The DNA of the CDR3 is TGTGCCAGCTCACCTTCGGTCCCACTGAACACTGAAGCTTTCTTT. Encoded protein: CASSPSVPLNTEAFF.

The rearrangement uses TRBV4-1 and TRBJ2-1, with 15 nucleotides matching TRBD2. Germline-derived CDR1 and CDR2 are MGHRA and YSYEKL. V lost 1 base, J lost 7 bases, and 8 bases stayed unmatched. The CDR3 loop spans 18 amino acids. CDR3 sequence: CASSQGGLAGGPGNEQFF. DNA for the CDR3: TGCGCCAGCAGCCAAGGAGGACTAGCGGGAGGGCCAGGTAATGAGCAGTTCTTC.

V usage is TRBV9 and J usage is TRBJ1-4, with 8 bases aligning to TRBD1. This CDR3 is 16 amino acids long. In germline, CDR1 is SGDLS, CDR2 YYNGEE. Germline trimming cut 4 bases from V and 2 bases from J; bases unmatched to any gene: 7. The CDR3 is CASSKGQASTNEKLFF. The CDR3 DNA reads as TGTGCCAGCAGCAAGGGACAGGCTTCGACTAATGAAAAACTGTTTTTT.

This chain connects TRBV15 to TRBJ1-1; the D gene is possibly TRBD1 (6 bases). Germline CDR1 and CDR2: LNHNV and YYDKDF (reference sequence). Trimming took 4 bases from V and 3 from J, leaving 15 bases between them. This CDR3 spans 15 amino acids. This chain's CDR3 is CATSTGGRWDTEAFF. CDR3 DNA sequence: TGTGCCACCAGCACCGGGGGGCGGTGGGACACTGAAGCTTTCTTT.

For this clone: Other nucleotide sequences from this sample produce the same CDR3. V gene TRBV7-2 combines with J gene TRBJ2-7; D not certain. The germline V gene encodes CDR1 SGHTA and CDR2 FQGNSA. V lost 0 bases and J 2 bases, leaving 5 bases between the germline ends. The CDR3 runs to 13 residues. The DNA for the CDR3 is TGTGCCAGCAGCTTAGCGGATACCTACGAGCAGTACTTC. Its protein product is CASSLADTYEQYF.

The chain combines TRBV7-2 with TRBJ1-2; D is perhaps TRBD1 (6 bases). Germline loops: CDR1 SGHTA, CDR2 FQGNSA. V gave up 5 bases and J gave up 8 bases, with 12 bases separating them. The CDR3 runs to 12 residues. Written as DNA, the CDR3 is TGTGCCAGCAGCCAAGAGGGGGACGGCTACACCTTC. Its protein product is CASSQEGDGYTF.

This sequence joins TRBV5-4 and TRBJ1-1, with 8 bases aligning to TRBD1. V was clipped by 4 bases and J by 0 bases; unmatched bases: 11. Germline V gene data show CDR1 as SGHNT and CDR2 as YYREEE (reference sequence). The CDR3 has 17 residues. The CDR3 sequence is CASSQGAFGVLNTEAFF. The CDR3 nucleotides read TGTGCCAGCAGCCAGGGGGCGTTCGGAGTTCTGAACACTGAAGCTTTCTTT.

This clone has only one observation. This sequence joins TRBV29-1 and TRBJ2-1; 7 nucleotides align to TRBD2. V gave up 6 bases and J gave up 4 bases; unmatched junction bases: 12. Germline CDR1 and CDR2: SQVTM and ANQGSEA. This CDR3 has 15 amino acids. For the CDR3, the DNA is TGCAGCGTCCTTCCTACCAGCGGGGTATACAATGAGCAGTTCTTC. Translating gives CSVLPTSGVYNEQFF.

CDR3 DNA sequence: TGTGCCACCTCAAAAGGGGGATTACTGGAGACCCAGTACTTC. Translated, it gives CATSKGGLLETQYF. This chain joins TRBV7-9 and TRBJ2-5; TRBD1 might be the D (6 bases). V gave up 10 bases and J gave up 5 bases, with 20 bases separating them. Germline values: CDR1 SEHNR, CDR2 FQNEAQ (reference sequence). This CDR3 is 14 amino acids long.

Comments on this clone: At one end the junction does not follow the germline gene, possibly because of a read error. The chain joins TRBV30 to TRBJ2-1; possibly TRBD2 for D (6 bases). Germline CDR1 GTSNPN, CDR2 SVGIG (reference sequence). The CDR3 runs 11 residues. The CDR3 DNA sequence: TGTGCCCGGAGTGAGGGCGCGGGGAGGTTCTTC. This encodes CARSEGAGRFF.

Worth noting for this clone: This sample includes further DNA sequences coding for the same CDR3. The gene calls are TRBV28 and TRBJ1-1; D ambiguous. V was cut by 5 bases and J by 2 bases, with 9 bases left in between. There are 13 residues in the CDR3. Germline V gene data show CDR1 as MDHEN and CDR2 as SYDVKM. The CDR3 DNA sequence: TGTGCCAGCAGTCTAACAGTAAACACTGAAGCTTTCTTT. Protein sequence: CASSLTVNTEAFF.

As to this clone: One junction end does not reproduce the germline sequence, and a read error may be involved. The V gene is TRBV27, the J gene TRBJ2-5, with 7 bases that match TRBD1. Per germline, CDR1 MNHEY and CDR2 SMNVEV (reference sequence). The CDR3 consists of 16 residues. The CDR3 nucleotides read TGTGCCAGCTGTTTATCCGGGGACAGTATACAAGAGACCCAGTACTTC. It specifies CASCLSGDSIQETQYF.

The gene calls are TRBV12-5 and TRBJ2-1; 10 bases line up with TRBD2. Germline loops: CDR1 LGHNT, CDR2 FRNRAP. The V and J ends lost 6 bases and 5 bases, in that order; junction bases with no gene match: 7. This CDR3 has 15 amino acids. The CDR3 is CASGFASGSHNEQFF. DNA of the CDR3: TGTGCTAGTGGATTCGCTAGCGGGAGCCACAATGAGCAGTTCTTC.